The 25 T cell receptor beta chains reported below all come from one sample, sequenced in a study of CD8 T cells in ankylosing spondylitis. TCRdb fed the 5' RACE reads into MiXCR, producing one record per CDR3 protein. The sample has about 64,000 distinct CDR3 sequences, around 6.4% seen once. Sequencing was performed on synovial fluid, either unsorted or a sorted T cell fraction (not recorded which). These receptors were collected from a male donor with ankylosing spondylitis.

The genes are TRBV5-6 and TRBJ2-3; maybe TRBD1 (6 bases). The length of the CDR3 is 14 residues. V lost 4 bases to trimming and J lost 2 bases, with 11 bases between them. Germline CDR1 reads SGHDT; CDR2 reads YYEEEE. The CDR3 DNA is TGTGCCAGCAGCCTTGGACAGTTCACAGATACGCAGTATTTT. Its translation is CASSLGQFTDTQYF.

This clonotype was seen repeatedly, ten times or more. The rearrangement uses TRBV7-6 and TRBJ2-2; D unresolved. V lost 1 base, J lost 0 bases, and 6 bases lay in between. CDR3 length: 15 amino acids. CDR1 is SGHVS, CDR2 FNYEAQ, per germline. CDR3 sequence: CASSLDRANTGELFF. In DNA, the CDR3 is TGTGCCAGCAGCTTAGATAGGGCGAACACCGGGGAGCTGTTTTTT.

This clonotype has at least ten counts. This chain joins TRBV6-1 and TRBJ2-2; weak D call: TRBD1 (5 bases). Trimming took 1 base from V and 4 from J, leaving 10 bases between them. Germline CDR1 and CDR2: MNHNS and SASEGT. This CDR3 region has 15 residues. Here the CDR3 DNA reads TGTGCCAGCAGTGAAGTCAGGGATGGCACCGGGGAGCTGTTTTTT. Its translation: CASSEVRDGTGELFF.

The table lists this clonotype with many counts. This chain uses TRBV20-1 with TRBJ1-1; D is unclear. Germline CDR1 DFQATT, CDR2 SNEGSKA (reference sequence). Trimming took off 2 bases at V and 3 bases at J, with 13 bases between the two ends. The CDR3 sequence is 14 residues long. CDR3 residues: CSARSQARYTEAFF. CDR3 coding DNA: TGCAGTGCTAGAAGTCAGGCAAGGTACACTGAAGCTTTCTTT.

This clonotype was counted at least ten times. The chain joins TRBV5-1 to TRBJ1-4; 10 bases fit TRBD1. Germline lookup yields CDR1 SGHRS and CDR2 YFSETQ. With V trimmed by 4 bases and J by 8 bases, 14 bases remained unmatched. This CDR3 has 17 amino acids. Here the CDR3 DNA reads TGCGCCAGCAGCCCCGCCGGGACAGGGGTACGACAGGAAAAACTGTTTTTT. It translates to CASSPAGTGVRQEKLFF.

This clonotype was seen at least ten times. The chain links TRBV18 to TRBJ2-7, with 7 bases matching TRBD1. Looked up from germline, CDR1 is KGHSH and CDR2 is LQKENI. This CDR3 is 13 amino acids long. Trimming at V came to 5 bases and at J to 3 bases, leaving 4 bases not matched to a gene. The CDR3 loop is CASSSRGLYEQYF. As DNA, the CDR3 is TGTGCCAGCTCATCAAGGGGGCTCTACGAGCAGTACTTC.

This clonotype has at least ten counts. This chain joins TRBV29-1 and TRBJ1-1, with D possibly TRBD1 on 5 matching bases. The CDR3 is 13 residues long. Germline V CDR1 and CDR2: SQVTM, ANQGSEA. V was shortened by 7 bases and J by 4 bases, with 16 bases between the two germline ends. DNA of the CDR3: TGCAGCGCCGTGACAGCCGCGGGCACTGAAGCTTTCTTT. Amino acids: CSAVTAAGTEAFF.

V and J are TRBV19 and TRBJ1-6; TRBD1 is a possible D gene (5 bases). Germline loops: CDR1 LNHDA, CDR2 SQIVND (reference sequence). The CDR3 loop spans 16 amino acids. V was trimmed by 5 bases and J by 7 bases, leaving 18 bases between them. The CDR3 is CASSSRRGGSNSPLHF. CDR3 coding DNA: TGTGCCAGTAGTTCCCGGAGGGGCGGCTCGAATTCACCCCTCCACTTT. The full variable domain, its missing parts supplied by reference TRBV19 and TRBJ1-6, is DGGITQSPKYLFRKEGQNVTLSCEQNLNHDAMYWYRQDPGQGLRLIYYSQIVNDFQKGDIAEGYSVSREKKESFPLTVTSAQKNPTAFYLCASSSRRGGSNSPLHFGNGTRLTVT.

This clonotype was seen at least ten times. In nucleotides, the CDR3 is TGTGCCAGCAGTTTGTCCACAGGGGGTGAAGCTTTCTTT. Its protein product is CASSLSTGGEAFF. This sequence joins TRBV28 and TRBJ1-1; 8 bases map to TRBD1. V was pared by 3 bases and J by 7 bases, with 4 bases of the junction left unmatched. Looked up from germline, CDR1 is MDHEN and CDR2 is SYDVKM. The CDR3 extends over 13 amino acids.

This clonotype was seen a few times. The chain links TRBV12-3 or TRBV12-4 to TRBJ2-3; TRBD2 is a possible D gene (5 bases). This CDR3 comprises 18 residues. Trimming took 0 bases from V and 3 from J, leaving 19 bases between them. CDR3 in amino acids: CASSLARDHRVGTDTQYF. The CDR3, as DNA: TGTGCCAGCAGTTTAGCCCGGGATCACAGAGTAGGGACAGATACGCAGTATTTT.

There are a few counts of this clonotype. The chain combines TRBV12-3 or TRBV12-4 with TRBJ1-5, with D tentatively TRBD1 (5 bases). V was clipped by 6 bases and J by 4 bases, with 16 bases between them. This CDR3 has 15 residues. CDR3 protein: CASSLFTGGNQPQHF. Here the CDR3 DNA reads TGTGCCAGCAGCCTTTTCACAGGTGGGAATCAGCCCCAGCATTTT.

This clonotype was seen a handful of times. This rearrangement joins TRBV12-5 to TRBJ2-2; 9 bases agree with TRBD1. The germline V gene has CDR1 LGHNT and CDR2 FRNRAP. The CDR3 covers 15 residues. V shed 7 bases, J shed 5 bases, and the junction held 8 bases outside the gene matches. CDR3 sequence: CASVEQGASTGELFF. The CDR3 coding sequence is TGTGCTAGTGTCGAACAGGGGGCGAGTACCGGGGAGCTGTTTTTT.

J is TRBJ2-7 and V is TRBV30; D is perhaps TRBD2 (6 bases). Germline V gene data show CDR1 as GTSNPN and CDR2 as SVGIG (reference sequence). Trimming pared 0 bases from V and 3 bases from J, leaving 18 bases between. This CDR3 has 16 amino acids. CDR3 in DNA: TGTGCCTGGAGTGTAGTGCTGGGGGGAACCCACTACGAGCAGTACTTC. Its translation: CAWSVVLGGTHYEQYF.

Ten or more counts support this clonotype. This rearrangement joins TRBV30 to TRBJ2-7; TRBD1 matches 7 bases. The V and J ends lost 3 bases and 4 bases, in that order; junction bases with no gene match: 3. This CDR3 is built from 12 residues. The germline V gene encodes CDR1 GTSNPN and CDR2 SVGIG (reference sequence). CDR3 residues: CAWSRGLYEQYF. CDR3 nucleotide sequence: TGTGCCTGGAGCAGGGGGTTGTACGAGCAGTACTTC.

This clonotype appeared many times. The chain has TRBV5-1 and TRBJ2-5; TRBD1 agrees at 9 bases. The V gene end was trimmed by 5 bases and the J gene end by 5 bases; junction bases not matched to a gene: 4. Germline V gene data show CDR1 as SGHRS and CDR2 as YFSETQ. The CDR3 is made up of 13 amino acids. CDR3 region: CASSRDRAETQYF. In nucleotides, the CDR3 is TGCGCCAGCAGTAGGGACAGGGCGGAGACCCAGTACTTC.

In its sample, this clonotype was seen many times. This chain joins TRBV11-2 and TRBJ2-6; D could derive from TRBD1 or TRBD2 (5 bases each). Trimming cost V 6 bases and J 1 base, with 25 bases left between them. Germline V gene data show CDR1 as SGHAT and CDR2 as FQNNGV. The CDR3 runs 20 residues. This chain's CDR3 is CASSFRGPQAPWSGANVLTF. For the CDR3, the DNA is TGTGCCAGCAGTTTTAGAGGGCCACAGGCGCCATGGTCTGGGGCCAACGTCCTGACTTTC.

The table lists this clonotype with many counts. At one end the junction does not follow the germline gene, possibly because of a read error. V usage is TRBV10-3 and J usage is TRBJ1-5; possibly TRBD1 for D (6 bases). CDR3 length equals 17 residues. CDR1 is ENHRY, CDR2 SYGVKD, per germline. The CDR3 loop is CAISEWYGGNSNQPQHF. CDR3 sequence (DNA): TGTGCCATCAGCGAGTGGTACGGGGGCAATAGCAATCAGCCCCAGCATTTT.

This clonotype has ten or more counts. The chain has TRBV6-5 and TRBJ2-7, with D perhaps matching TRBD2 (5 bases). From germline, CDR1 is MNHEY and CDR2 SVGAGI. CDR3 length: 15 residues. The V and J ends lost 5 bases and 0 bases respectively, with 14 bases between them. The CDR3, as DNA: TGTGCCAGCAGTAACAACCGGGATCCCTCCTACGAGCAGTACTTC. This gives the protein CASSNNRDPSYEQYF.

The rearrangement uses TRBV11-1 and TRBJ2-3; D is uncertain. The CDR3 extends over 14 amino acids. Trimming cost V 3 bases and J 6 bases, with 13 bases left between them. Germline CDR1 reads SGHAT; CDR2 reads FQDESV (reference sequence). CDR3 bases: TGTGCCAGCAGCTTCTCTAGTCTCGGGGATACGCAGTATTTT. Amino acids: CASSFSSLGDTQYF.

The gene calls are TRBV3-1 and TRBJ2-3; possible D gene TRBD2, 6 bases. V was shortened by 2 bases and J by 7 bases, with 10 bases between the two germline ends. This CDR3 contains 13 residues. Germline CDR1 reads LGHDT; CDR2 reads YNNKEL (reference sequence). For the CDR3, the DNA is TGTGCCAGCAGCCAATCTAGCGCACATACGCAGTATTTT. Protein product: CASSQSSAHTQYF.

This clonotype was observed at least ten times. The rearrangement uses TRBV28 and TRBJ2-5, with 9 bases fitting TRBD1. The CDR3 is 14 residues long. J lost 1 base, V lost 6 bases, and 3 bases had no gene match. The germline gives CDR1 MDHEN, CDR2 SYDVKM. The CDR3 DNA reads TGTGCCAGCAGCTGGACAGGGGTCCAAGAGACCCAGTACTTC. Translation: CASSWTGVQETQYF.

V gene TRBV24-1 combines with J gene TRBJ2-5; D is possibly TRBD2 (7 bases). CDR1 is KGHDR, CDR2 SFDVKD, per germline. CDR3 size: 21 residues. Trimming took 9 bases from V and 4 from J, leaving 38 bases between them. CDR3: CATCYPNRRGGGARDGETQYF. Here the CDR3 DNA reads TGTGCCACCTGTTACCCTAACCGAAGGGGGGGGGGCGCAAGAGATGGAGAGACCCAGTACTTC.

This clonotype was seen more than once but under ten times. The rearrangement joins TRBV6-2 or TRBV6-3 to TRBJ2-5, with 11 positions matching TRBD2. CDR3 size: 14 residues. J gave up 4 bases and V 7 bases, and 5 bases lay outside the gene matches. Germline CDR1 MNHEY, CDR2 SVGEGT. The DNA for the CDR3 is TGTGCCAGCAAATCGGGACTAGCGGTAGAGACCCAGTACTTC. Amino acid sequence: CASKSGLAVETQYF.

This clonotype was recorded many times. J is TRBJ2-1 and V is TRBV7-9; 9 positions agree with TRBD2. This CDR3 has 14 amino acids. J was trimmed by 9 bases and V by 3 bases; bases with no gene match: 6. CDR1 and CDR2 (germline): SEHNR, FQNEAQ (reference sequence). CDR3 nucleotide sequence: TGTGCCAGCAGCTTTCGACTAGCGGCAACTGAGCAGTTCTTC. As protein: CASSFRLAATEQFF.

In its sample, this clonotype was seen many times. CDR3 sequence (DNA): TGTGCCAGCAGTTTGATGGGGACAACCTACAATGAGCAGTTCTTC. Translated, it gives CASSLMGTTYNEQFF. J is TRBJ2-1 and V is TRBV27; D might be TRBD1 (6 bases). Trimming took 3 bases from V and 2 from J, leaving 11 bases between them. The V gene's germline CDR1 is MNHEY and CDR2 SMNVEV (reference sequence). CDR3 length: 15 residues.